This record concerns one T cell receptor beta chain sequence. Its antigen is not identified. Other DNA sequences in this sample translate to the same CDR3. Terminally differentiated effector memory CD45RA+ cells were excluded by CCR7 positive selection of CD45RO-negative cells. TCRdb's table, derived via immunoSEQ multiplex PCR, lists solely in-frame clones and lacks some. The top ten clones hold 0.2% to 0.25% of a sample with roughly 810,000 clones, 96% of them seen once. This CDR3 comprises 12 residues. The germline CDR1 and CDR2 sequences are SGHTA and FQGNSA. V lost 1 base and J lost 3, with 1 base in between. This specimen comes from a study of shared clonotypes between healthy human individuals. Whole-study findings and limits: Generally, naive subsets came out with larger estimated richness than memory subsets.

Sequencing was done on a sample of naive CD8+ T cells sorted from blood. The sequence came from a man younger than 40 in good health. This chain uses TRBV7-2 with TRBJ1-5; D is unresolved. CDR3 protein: CASSLDNQPQHF. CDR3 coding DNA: TGTGCCAGCAGCTTAGACAATCAGCCCCAGCATTTT.